The 30 T cell receptor beta chains listed next were all sequenced from one sample in a study of blood T cells in healthy people across ages. A second 7 to 11 cycle PCR used barcoded and J-beta primers. TCRdb called the 5' RACE reads again in MiXCR, with one record for every CDR3 protein. The sample gives 790,000 or so distinct CDR3 sequences, around three fifths of which show up once; roughly 24% is in the top ten. Sequencing was performed on blood. The receptors shown here come from a man between 35 and 55 years old in good health.

The chain uses TRBV7-2 and TRBJ1-6, with TRBD1 matching 9 bases. V gave up 5 bases and J gave up 7 bases; unmatched junction bases: 6. There are 15 residues in the CDR3. CDR1 and CDR2 (germline): SGHTA, FQGNSA. CDR3 DNA sequence: TGTGCCAGCAGCCAAGAGGGGACAGGGAATTCACCCCTCCACTTT. It is translated as CASSQEGTGNSPLHF. Complete variable domain (other parts from reference TRBV7-2 and TRBJ1-6): GAGVSQSPSNKVTEKGKDVELRCDPISGHTALYWYRQSLGQGLEFLIYFQGNSAPDKSGLPSDRFSAERTGGSVSTLTIQRTQQEDSAVYLCASSQEGTGNSPLHFGNGTRLTVT.

The V gene is TRBV11-2, the J gene TRBJ2-5, with D possibly matching TRBD2 (5 bases). V lost 8 bases, J lost 4 bases, and 20 bases lay in between. The CDR3 contains 15 residues. Germline V gene data show CDR1 as SGHAT and CDR2 as FQNNGV. The DNA of the CDR3 is TGTGCCAGCTGCTATGGCGGAGGTATCGTAGAGACCCAGTACTTC. Its protein product is CASCYGGGIVETQYF.

V and J are TRBV7-9 and TRBJ1-6; a possible D gene is TRBD1 (5 bases). The V and J ends lost 1 base and 7 bases respectively, with 11 bases between them. The CDR3 contains 15 residues. Germline CDR1 is SEHNR and CDR2 is FQNEAQ (reference sequence). This chain's CDR3 is CASSLVGADNSPLHF. Here the CDR3 DNA reads TGTGCCAGCAGCTTAGTTGGGGCAGACAATTCACCCCTCCACTTT.

V gene TRBV7-9 combines with J gene TRBJ2-1, with D perhaps matching TRBD2 (6 bases). The germline V and J ends were trimmed by 4 bases and 0 bases, with 16 bases remaining between them. Per the germline V gene, CDR1 is SEHNR and CDR2 is FQNEAQ (reference sequence). The CDR3 is 17 residues long. The CDR3 DNA is TGTGCCAGCAGCTGGGGGGTTAGCGGTAGCTCCTACAATGAGCAGTTCTTC. This translates into CASSWGVSGSSYNEQFF.

J is TRBJ2-5 and V is TRBV7-2; TRBD2 matches 9 bases. Germline trimming cut 3 bases from V and 2 bases from J; bases unmatched to any gene: 10. Germline assignment: CDR1 SGHTA and CDR2 FQGNSA. The CDR3 extends over 17 amino acids. The CDR3 nucleotides read TGTGCCAGCAGCTTTTACCTCGGGACTAGCACACAAGAGACCCAGTACTTC. Its translation: CASSFYLGTSTQETQYF.

This chain joins TRBV28 and TRBJ2-7, with D possibly matching TRBD2 (5 bases). V lost 6 bases and J lost 7, with 19 bases in between. Germline V gene sequence: CDR1 MDHEN, CDR2 SYDVKM. There are 14 residues in the CDR3. The CDR3 DNA reads TGTGCCAGCAGCCTACCGCGAGGGCTGGGGGAGCAGTACTTC. Translation: CASSLPRGLGEQYF.

This chain connects TRBV11-3 to TRBJ2-5; the D gene is possibly TRBD2 (5 bases). The CDR3 consists of 15 residues. The ends were cut back, 2 bases at V and 11 bases at J, with 21 bases in the middle. Germline CDR1 and CDR2: SGHNT and YENEEA. The CDR3: CASSLRGFPDNEQYF. For the CDR3, the DNA is TGTGCCAGCAGCTTACGAGGGTTTCCCGACAATGAGCAGTACTTC.

This clonotype was detected only a few times. The chain has TRBV3-1 and TRBJ2-1; 8 bases agree with TRBD1. The CDR3 loop spans 15 amino acids. Germline V gene sequence: CDR1 LGHDT, CDR2 YNNKEL (reference sequence). With V trimmed by 10 bases and J by 0 bases, 8 bases remained unmatched. The CDR3 spells CATAKTGDSYNEQFF. CDR3 bases: TGTGCCACCGCAAAGACAGGGGACTCCTACAATGAGCAGTTCTTC.

This sequence joins TRBV14 and TRBJ2-5; weak D call: TRBD2 (5 bases). Matching the DNA end better, TRBJ2-7 makes the J call doubtful. Germline loops: CDR1 SGHDN, CDR2 FVKESK. The CDR3 totals 13 residues. The chain's CDR3 is CASSQGLRREQYF. Written as DNA, the CDR3 is TGTGCCAGCAGCCAAGGACTAAGGCGCGAGCAGTACTTC.

CDR3 amino acids: CASSRTQGALYGYTF. CDR3 nucleotides: TGTGCCAGCAGCCGCACACAGGGGGCTCTCTATGGCTACACCTTC. The chain uses TRBV7-2 and TRBJ1-2; 9 bases align to TRBD1. J lost 4 bases, V lost 5 bases, and 8 bases had no gene match. Germline-derived CDR1 and CDR2 are SGHTA and FQGNSA. CDR3 size: 15 residues.

The chain links TRBV28 to TRBJ2-1; D is perhaps TRBD1 (8 bases). The CDR3 extends over 15 amino acids. Germline CDR1 reads MDHEN; CDR2 reads SYDVKM. V lost 2 bases to trimming and J lost 8 bases, with 16 bases between them. In DNA form, the CDR3 reads TGTGCCAGCAGTTTAAACAGGGGGGGATATTATGAGCAGTTCTTC. Amino acids: CASSLNRGGYYEQFF.

The genes are TRBV2 and TRBJ2-3; 10 bases are shared with TRBD2. Germline loops: CDR1 SNHLY, CDR2 FYNNEI. J was trimmed by 3 bases and V by 10 bases; bases with no gene match: 10. The CDR3 has 15 amino acids. The CDR3: CATTGLASSTDTQYF. CDR3 nucleotides: TGTGCCACCACGGGACTAGCGAGTAGTACAGATACGCAGTATTTT.

The chain joins TRBV6-1 to TRBJ1-4; no definite D call. V lost 7 bases and J 7 bases, leaving 13 bases between the germline ends. This CDR3 is built from 13 residues. Germline CDR1 is MNHNS and CDR2 is SASEGT. The CDR3 loop is CASTTVRLEKLFF. The CDR3 coding sequence is TGTGCCAGCACTACCGTAAGGCTTGAAAAACTGTTTTTT.

This clonotype was counted at least ten times. The V and J genes are TRBV29-1 and TRBJ2-4, with 8 bases lining up with TRBD1. The CDR3 spans 13 residues. The junction had 4 bases not matched to a gene; V was cut back by 6 bases and J by 3 bases. Looked up from germline, CDR1 is SQVTM and CDR2 is ANQGSEA. CDR3 region: CSVRQGSKNIQYF. The DNA of the CDR3 is TGCAGCGTGAGACAGGGGAGCAAAAACATTCAGTACTTC.

The rearrangement links TRBV6-4 to TRBJ2-3; 11 positions agree with TRBD2. Germline-derived CDR1 and CDR2 are MRHNA and SNTAGT. The CDR3 loop spans 16 amino acids. V shed 2 bases and J 8 bases; nucleotides not matched to a gene: 9. CDR3: CASSDNLAGGPTTQYF. The CDR3, as DNA: TGTGCCAGCAGTGACAACCTAGCGGGGGGTCCGACTACGCAGTATTTT.

The chain recombines TRBV7-2 with TRBJ1-2; no clear D. V lost 5 bases and J 7 bases, leaving 14 bases between the germline ends. Germline V gene data show CDR1 as SGHTA and CDR2 as FQGNSA. The CDR3 has 13 amino acids. The CDR3 DNA reads TGTGCCAGCAGCGCCTGGCGGGATTCTGGCTACACCTTC. Translated: CASSAWRDSGYTF.

This clonotype was seen only once. The J gene is TRBJ2-1, the V gene TRBV20-1, with 10 bases matching TRBD1. The J segment lost 6 bases and the V segment lost 5 bases, leaving 7 bases of the junction unmatched. Germline CDR1 DFQATT, CDR2 SNEGSKA (reference sequence). CDR3 length: 14 residues. The CDR3 nucleotides read TGCAGTGCTTTCCCGGGACAGGGGAGCAATGAGCAGTTCTTC. It codes for CSAFPGQGSNEQFF.

The chain joins TRBV14 to TRBJ2-5; 14 positions match TRBD2. Matching the DNA end better, TRBJ2-7 makes the J call doubtful. Germline V gives CDR1 SGHDN, CDR2 FVKESK. This CDR3 is 20 amino acids long. CDR3 nucleotide sequence: TGTGCCAGCAGCCAAGATGAGGTAGGGACTAGCGGGAGAGTGCCCTCCGAGCAGTACTTC. Translation: CASSQDEVGTSGRVPSEQYF.

The sample holds one count of this clonotype. The rearrangement uses TRBV10-3 and TRBJ1-1; no clear D. The V gene's germline CDR1 is ENHRY and CDR2 SYGVKD. CDR3 length equals 11 residues. V shed 6 bases and J shed 1 base, with 3 bases lying between them. The CDR3 nucleotides are TGTGCCATCAGGGAGAACACTGAAGCTTTCTTT. Encoded protein: CAIRENTEAFF.

V gene TRBV28 combines with J gene TRBJ1-2; no firm D call. V was cut by 5 bases and J by 13 bases, with 14 bases left in between. Germline values: CDR1 MDHEN, CDR2 SYDVKM. The CDR3 is 11 residues long. In DNA form, the CDR3 reads TGTGCCAGCAGTCCAGCGGGTACCCGCACCTTC. This sequence encodes CASSPAGTRTF.

This clonotype was recorded a few times. The chain joins TRBV7-2 to TRBJ2-3; D ambiguous. This CDR3 spans 13 amino acids. The germline CDR1 and CDR2 sequences are SGHTA and FQGNSA. Trimming pared 8 bases from V and 0 bases from J, leaving 9 bases between. The CDR3 DNA is TGTGCCAGCGGTGACTTGAGCACAGATACGCAGTATTTT. It specifies CASGDLSTDTQYF.

This clonotype occurred a few times. The chain is built from TRBV15 and TRBJ1-6; 7 positions match TRBD1. The J segment lost 8 bases and the V segment lost 1 base, leaving 8 bases of the junction unmatched. Germline CDR1 LNHNV, CDR2 YYDKDF (reference sequence). The CDR3 consists of 16 residues. The chain's CDR3 is CATSRAATGSDSPLHF. In DNA form, the CDR3 reads TGTGCCACCAGCAGAGCAGCGACAGGGTCGGATTCACCCCTCCACTTT.

This rearrangement joins TRBV30 to TRBJ2-5; D assignment may be TRBD1 or TRBD2 (6 bases each). Germline V gene lookup returns CDR1 GTSNPN and CDR2 SVGIG (reference sequence). V lost 0 bases, J lost 5 bases, and 13 bases lay in between. The CDR3 is made up of 14 amino acids. CDR3 in amino acids: CAWSVGGSEETQYF. Here the CDR3 DNA reads TGTGCCTGGAGTGTAGGGGGGTCCGAGGAGACCCAGTACTTC.

In its sample, this clonotype was seen a few times. The chain links TRBV25-1 to TRBJ2-3; weak D call: TRBD2 (7 bases). Germline CDR1 reads MGHDK; CDR2 reads SYGVNS. The CDR3 totals 14 residues. The V end was cut by 7 bases, the J end by 4 bases, with 15 bases between. DNA for the CDR3: TGTGCCAGCACTAGGGGGGGGCGAGCAGATACGCAGTATTTT. Protein: CASTRGGRADTQYF.

The sample holds a few counts of this clonotype. V and J are TRBV12-3 or TRBV12-4 and TRBJ2-5; 8 nucleotides align to TRBD1. CDR3 length: 14 amino acids. J lost 9 bases, V lost 1 base, and 7 bases had no gene match. CDR3 in DNA: TGTGCCAGCAGTTTAGGAGGACAGGGTTTATCCCAGTACTTC. This codes for CASSLGGQGLSQYF.

In this sample, this clonotype turned up a few times. The rearrangement uses TRBV29-1 and TRBJ1-2, with a weak D call TRBD1 (6 bases). The V end was cut by 4 bases, the J end by 8 bases, with 11 bases between. CDR1 and CDR2 from the germline V gene are SQVTM and ANQGSEA. The CDR3 has 11 residues. The CDR3 reads CSVGEGGGYTF. The CDR3 DNA reads as TGCAGCGTTGGGGAGGGGGGCGGCTACACCTTC.

The chain carries TRBV27 and TRBJ2-7; 8 bases are shared with TRBD2. This CDR3 contains 17 residues. Germline V CDR1 and CDR2: MNHEY, SMNVEV (reference sequence). J lost 3 bases, V lost 5 bases, and 15 bases had no gene match. This chain's CDR3 is CASSPNAVWTSSYEQYF. The CDR3 region has the DNA TGTGCCAGCAGTCCCAATGCGGTATGGACTAGCAGCTACGAGCAGTACTTC.

CDR3 loop: CASSTSTSGYQETQYF. The CDR3, as DNA: TGTGCCAGCAGTACCTCAACTAGCGGGTACCAAGAGACCCAGTACTTC. The rearrangement joins TRBV28 to TRBJ2-5, with 9 bases aligning to TRBD2. The CDR3 loop spans 16 amino acids. Per the germline V gene, CDR1 is MDHEN and CDR2 is SYDVKM. With V trimmed by 5 bases and J by 0 bases, 7 bases remained unmatched.

Ten or more counts support this clonotype. CDR3 bases: TGTGCCAGCAGCCCCGCGACAGGGATGAACATTCAGTACTTC. This codes for CASSPATGMNIQYF. The V and J genes are TRBV7-2 and TRBJ2-4; TRBD1 agrees at 7 bases. Germline CDR1 SGHTA, CDR2 FQGNSA. This CDR3 is built from 14 residues. J gave up 7 bases and V 5 bases, and 8 bases lay outside the gene matches.

This clonotype was recorded once. The CDR3 region is CASMSVTGGRGETQYF. The CDR3 DNA reads TGTGCCAGCATGTCGGTGACAGGAGGGCGTGGGGAGACCCAGTACTTC. The chain uses TRBV28 and TRBJ2-5, with D tentatively TRBD1 or TRBD2 (6 bases each). CDR1 is MDHEN, CDR2 SYDVKM, per germline. V was trimmed by 7 bases and J by 5 bases, leaving 23 bases between them. The CDR3 covers 16 residues.